These T cell receptor beta chains were read from a single sample in a study of blood T cell repertoires in COVID-19. TCRdb keeps only in-frame clones here, not all; method: immunoSEQ multiplex PCR. The profile shows about 24,000 clones, 70% to 90% of them singletons. Sequenced input: peripheral blood. Receptor source: a man between 65 and 85 years old with COVID-19, enrolled during active disease. The CDR3 runs from the conserved cysteine through the conserved F or W. A D gene is named only where the DNA matches it firmly. Rows give clone size only sometimes, using once, few, many, or a class for an expanded clone.

TRBJ1-4	TRBD1	TRBV28	-	CASTQGGGGAEKLFF	TGTGCCAGCACCCAAGGAGGAGGGGGCGCTGAAAAACTGTTTTTT
TRBJ2-3	-	TRBV25-1	-	CASRGRKSVVDTQYF	TGTGCCAGCAGGGGCAGGAAGAGTGTCGTGGATACGCAGTATTTT
TRBJ1-5	TRBD1	TRBV4-2	-	CASSQGQGVKAQHF	TGTGCCAGCAGCCAGGGTCAGGGGGTAAAGGCCCAGCATTTT
TRBJ2-7	-	TRBV12-3/TRBV12-4	-	CASSFVTVREQYF	TGTGCCAGCAGTTTTGTCACGGTGAGGGAGCAGTACTTC
TRBJ2-6	TRBD2	TRBV11-2	-	CASSIAGSGANVLTF	TGTGCCAGCAGCATAGCGGGGTCTGGGGCCAACGTCCTGACTTTC
TRBJ2-1	-	TRBV12-3/TRBV12-4	-	CASTQGGWDEQFF	TGTGCCAGCACCCAAGGAGGGTGGGATGAGCAGTTCTTC
TRBJ2-7	-	TRBV18	-	CASSGQQGPYEQYF	TGTGCCAGCTCTGGGCAACAGGGACCCTACGAGCAGTACTTC
TRBJ2-5	-	TRBV29-1	-	CSAGGAQETQYF	TGCAGCGCAGGGGGGGCACAAGAGACCCAGTACTTC
TRBJ1-1	-	TRBV5-6	-	CASSRQTGTEAFF	TGTGCCAGCAGTCGTCAGACTGGGACTGAAGCTTTCTTT
TRBJ2-2	-	TRBV5-1	few	CASSFSVTNTGELFF	TGCGCCAGCAGCTTCAGCGTAACGAACACCGGGGAGCTGTTTTTT
TRBJ1-4	-	TRBV7-9	-	CASSLAIRGLDEKLFF	TGTGCCAGCAGCTTAGCGATAAGAGGGTTGGATGAAAAACTGTTTTTT
TRBJ1-3	-	TRBV3-1/TRBV3-2	-	CASSQGAGSGNTIYF	TGTGCCAGCAGCCAAGGTGCGGGGTCTGGAAACACCATATATTTT
TRBJ2-7	TRBD2	TRBV3-1/TRBV3-2	few	CASSQDWVAGLSYEQYF	TGTGCCAGCAGCCAAGATTGGGTAGCGGGACTCTCCTACGAGCAGTACTTC
TRBJ1-1	-	TRBV12-5	-	CASVKGGRDVNTEAFF	TGTGCTAGTGTTAAGGGAGGGAGGGACGTGAACACTGAAGCTTTCTTT
TRBJ1-5	TRBD1	TRBV19	-	CASSRDRGFFGNQPQHF	TGTGCCAGTAGTCGGGACAGGGGTTTTTTTGGCAATCAGCCCCAGCATTTT
TRBJ2-7	TRBD1	TRBV11-3	-	CASSPQAGGTEQYF	TGTGCCAGCAGCCCCCAGGCAGGGGGTACCGAGCAGTACTTC
TRBJ1-3	-	TRBV19	-	CASRLGFSGGNTIYF	TGTGCCAGTAGACTAGGGTTCTCCGGAGGAAACACCATATATTTT
TRBJ2-1	-	TRBV30	-	CAWSPRGNEQFF	TGTGCCTGGAGCCCGAGGGGGAATGAGCAGTTCTTC
TRBJ2-5	TRBD1	TRBV29-1	few	CSVEQGARKTQYF	TGCAGCGTTGAACAGGGGGCTCGGAAGACCCAGTACTTC
TRBJ2-7	TRBD1	TRBV4-1	-	CASSQGVAGGDEQYF	TGCGCCAGCAGCCAAGGAGTTGCAGGGGGCGACGAGCAGTACTTC
TRBJ2-3	-	TRBV30	-	CAWSVSRLGGATQYF	TGTGCCTGGAGTGTGTCCCGGCTCGGGGGAGCTACGCAGTATTTT
TRBJ2-7	TRBD1	TRBV2	-	CASTPSGTGPPYEQYF	TGTGCCAGCACCCCATCCGGGACAGGGCCCCCCTACGAGCAGTACTTC
TRBJ2-1	-	TRBV12-3/TRBV12-4	-	CASSFTRDEQFF	TGTGCCAGCAGTTTTACTAGGGATGAGCAGTTCTTC
TRBJ2-1	-	TRBV27	-	CASSPLRSSYNEQFF	TGTGCCAGCAGCCCCCTACGAAGCTCCTACAATGAGCAGTTCTTC
TRBJ2-2	-	TRBV5-1	once	CASSLALTGELFF	TGCGCCAGCAGCTTGGCCCTAACCGGGGAGCTGTTTTTT
TRBJ1-2	TRBD1	TRBV10-1	-	CASSRDRGGGYTF	TGCGCCAGCAGTAGAGACAGGGGAGGGGGCTACACCTTC
TRBJ2-1	TRBD2	TRBV7-9	-	CASSLETASGREYNEQFF	TGTGCCAGCAGCTTAGAAACGGCTAGCGGGAGGGAATACAATGAGCAGTTCTTC
TRBJ1-6	TRBD1	TRBV4-1	-	CASSQVKTGMNSPLHF	TGCGCCAGCAGCCAAGTGAAGACAGGGATGAATTCACCCCTCCACTTT
TRBJ2-2	-	TRBV7-7	-	CASSMGLYTGELFF	TGTGCCAGCAGCATGGGACTTTACACCGGGGAGCTGTTTTTT
TRBJ1-1	TRBD1	TRBV7-6	-	CASSLAPTGGTEAFF	TGTGCCAGCAGCTTAGCCCCGACAGGGGGTACTGAAGCTTTCTTT
TRBJ2-1	TRBD1	TRBV7-9	-	CASNPTGVGNEQFF	TGTGCCAGCAACCCGACAGGGGTAGGCAATGAGCAGTTCTTC
TRBJ1-4	-	TRBV10-3	-	CAISETGNEKLFF	TGTGCCATCAGTGAGACAGGGAATGAAAAACTGTTTTTT
TRBJ2-1	-	TRBV27	once	CASSWTVDNEQFF	TGTGCCAGCAGTTGGACAGTGGACAATGAGCAGTTCTTC
TRBJ1-5	TRBD1	TRBV5-6	-	CASSHQRQGSDQPQHF	TGTGCCAGCAGCCATCAAAGACAGGGATCGGATCAGCCCCAGCATTTT
TRBJ1-1	-	TRBV7-9	-	CASSLFQYTEAFF	TGTGCCAGCAGCCTCTTCCAGTACACTGAAGCTTTCTTT
TRBJ2-2	-	TRBV9	-	CASSPLTSAGELFF	TGTGCCAGCAGCCCTCTGACTAGTGCCGGGGAGCTGTTTTTT
TRBJ2-1	TRBD1	TRBV7-6	-	CASSLGQGPEQFF	TGTGCCAGCAGCTTAGGACAGGGCCCTGAGCAGTTCTTC
TRBJ1-6	TRBD1	TRBV5-6	-	CASSPGQGYNSPLHF	TGTGCCAGCAGCCCGGGACAGGGCTATAATTCACCCCTCCACTTT
TRBJ2-7	-	TRBV7-9	-	CASSPGIYEQYF	TGTGCCAGCAGCCCAGGGATCTACGAGCAGTACTTC